The entry below describes one T cell receptor beta chain. As yet, its antigen is unknown. The data belong to a study of T cell repertoires in cytomegalovirus infection. About the study: Carrying CMV and the relevant HLA type showed in public TCR beta signatures.

TCRdb re-analysed the reads in MiXCR, keeping a single row per CDR3 protein. The repertoire holds just under 550,000 distinct CDR3 sequences, with 26% as singletons. This CDR3 is built from 16 residues. Germline CDR1 reads MNHNY; CDR2 reads SVGAGI (reference sequence). Unmatched junction bases numbered 13, after V lost 0 bases and J lost 14 bases. General study results and limits: There were HLA-C-restricted CMV-specific TCR beta clonotypes dominating the ex vivo response.

The TCR originated in a human donor in good health (CMV status not recorded). Some clones in this sample may be carry-over from other donors' samples. The rearrangement links TRBV6-6 to TRBJ2-1; 10 positions match TRBD2. Sequencing was done on a sample of PBMCs. CDR3 residues: CASSYSVSGRLGFKFF. The CDR3, as DNA: TGTGCCAGCAGTTACTCGGTTAGCGGGAGGCTGGGTTTTAAGTTCTTC.